The 13 T cell receptor beta chains below were found in one sample sequenced in a study of early stage breast cancer tumors (dated by TCRdb to 2016 to 2017). Libraries were built with the immunoSEQ multiplex PCR assay. TCRdb took this table from immuneACCESS and kept in-frame rearrangements with V and J called. Such tables lack part of the clones; where checked against another copy, unresolved V genes explain under half of the gap, and the rest is unexplained. Present in this sample are 45,000 to 60,000 clones, over 80% of which were seen just once. The top ten hold around 5% of the sample. Sequencing was performed on blood. The receptors were sampled from a person aged 65-85 years with breast cancer.

The chain uses TRBV28 and TRBJ2-7, with 7 bases identical to TRBD1. This CDR3 region has 14 residues. From germline, CDR1 is MDHEN and CDR2 SYDVKM. Germline trimming cut 3 bases from V and 5 bases from J; bases unmatched to any gene: 7. CDR3 loop: CASSFSRQGDEQYF. Here the CDR3 DNA reads TGTGCCAGCAGTTTCTCGAGACAGGGAGACGAGCAGTACTTC.

J is TRBJ2-1 and V is TRBV4-2; 13 nucleotides line up with TRBD2. Germline-derived CDR1 and CDR2 are LGHNA and YNFKEQ. V gave up 3 bases and J gave up 10 bases; unmatched junction bases: 3. The CDR3 is 14 residues long. The CDR3 here is CASSQATSGGEQFF. CDR3 in DNA: TGTGCCAGCAGCCAGGCGACTAGCGGGGGGGAGCAGTTCTTC.

The chain combines TRBV5-6 with TRBJ1-5, with 7 bases lining up with TRBD1. The CDR3 has 13 amino acids. V was pared by 2 bases and J by 7 bases, with 3 bases of the junction left unmatched. Looked up from germline, CDR1 is SGHDT and CDR2 is YYEEEE. CDR3 nucleotide sequence: TGTGCCAGCAGCTTACGGACAGGCCAGCCCCAGCATTTT. This gives the protein CASSLRTGQPQHF.

This rearrangement joins TRBV5-1 to TRBJ2-2, with TRBD1 matching 9 bases. Germline V CDR1 and CDR2: SGHRS, YFSETQ. The length of the CDR3 is 15 residues. J lost 5 bases, V lost 1 base, and 3 bases had no gene match. The CDR3 DNA follows: TGCGCCAGCAGCTTGACAGGGGGCGGGACCGGGGAGCTGTTTTTT. The encoded protein is CASSLTGGGTGELFF. The full variable domain, with the rest looked up from reference TRBV5-1 and TRBJ2-2, is KAGVTQTPRYLIKTRGQQVTLSCSPISGHRSVSWYQQTPGQGLQFLFEYFSETQRNKGNFPGRFSGRQFSNSRSEMNVSTLELGDSALYLCASSLTGGGTGELFFGEGSRLTVL.

The chain links TRBV15 to TRBJ2-3; D perhaps matches TRBD2 (6 bases). This CDR3 region has 15 residues. Germline V gene data show CDR1 as LNHNV and CDR2 as YYDKDF (reference sequence). Between the trimmed V and J ends, which lost 4 bases and 0 bases, there was a span of 11 bases. The CDR3 sequence is CATSTGLPSTDTQYF. The DNA for the CDR3 is TGTGCCACCAGCACGGGACTCCCCAGCACAGATACGCAGTATTTT. The variable domain in full, completed from reference TRBV15 and TRBJ2-3, reads DAMVIQNPRYQVTQFGKPVTLSCSQTLNHNVMYWYQQKSSQAPKLLFHYYDKDFNNEADTPDNFQSRRPNTSFCFLDIRSPGLGDTAMYLCATSTGLPSTDTQYFGPGTRLTVL.

The chain recombines TRBV10-3 with TRBJ1-4; TRBD1 matches at 7 bases. The CDR3 is 14 amino acids. With 2 bases clipped from V and 7 bases from J, the junction kept 4 bases outside the gene matches. In germline, CDR1 is ENHRY, CDR2 SYGVKD. CDR3 DNA sequence: TGTGCCATCAGTGAGAGACAGGGTGGTGAAAAACTGTTTTTT. It yields the protein CAISERQGGEKLFF.

The rearrangement uses TRBV5-6 and TRBJ1-4; 9 bases agree with TRBD1. The CDR3 covers 15 residues. Trimming removed 0 bases from V and 6 bases from J; junction bases left unmatched: 3. Germline V gene sequence: CDR1 SGHDT, CDR2 YYEEEE. In DNA, the CDR3 is TGTGCCAGCAGCTTGGAAGGGACAGGGTATGAAAAACTGTTTTTT. Translating it yields CASSLEGTGYEKLFF.

For the CDR3, the DNA is TGTGCCTGGAGGACAGGGGGTAATTCACCCCTCCACTTT. Translating gives CAWRTGGNSPLHF. The V gene is TRBV30, the J gene TRBJ1-6; TRBD1 agrees at 9 bases. The germline gives CDR1 GTSNPN, CDR2 SVGIG (reference sequence). Trimming cost V 3 bases and J 6 bases; bases outside gene matches: 0. The CDR3 sequence is 13 residues long.

This chain joins TRBV4-3 and TRBJ1-2; D unresolved. CDR1 and CDR2 from the germline V gene are LGHNA and YSLEER. The CDR3 totals 14 residues. The V and J ends lost 1 base and 4 bases respectively, with 10 bases between them. The CDR3 sequence: CASSQATGSYGYTF. In DNA form, the CDR3 reads TGCGCCAGCAGCCAAGCAACGGGGTCCTATGGCTACACCTTC.

This clone was seen only a few times. The chain is built from TRBV6-1 and TRBJ1-4; 8 bases agree with TRBD1. The junction had 4 bases not matched to a gene; V was cut back by 2 bases and J by 8 bases. Germline V gene lookup returns CDR1 MNHNS and CDR2 SASEGT. The CDR3 is made up of 14 amino acids. The CDR3, as DNA: TGTGCCAGCAGTGAAACCAGGGGGCAGGAAAAACTGTTTTTT. Its translation is CASSETRGQEKLFF.

The CDR3 here is CSVEWGPGSPLHF. CDR3 in DNA: TGCAGCGTTGAATGGGGGCCTGGGTCACCCCTCCACTTT. The rearrangement links TRBV29-1 to TRBJ1-6, with a weak D call TRBD1 (6 bases). The CDR3 covers 13 residues. The V gene lost 2 bases and the J gene lost 10 bases, with 12 bases spanning the gap. Germline-derived CDR1 and CDR2 are SQVTM and ANQGSEA.

The chain couples TRBV6-5 to TRBJ1-2, with D hard to call. From germline, CDR1 is MNHEY and CDR2 SVGAGI. The V end lost 6 bases, the J end lost 0 bases, and 14 bases lay between the germline ends. The CDR3 consists of 15 residues. CDR3 protein: CASSPVSGSNYGYTF. Here the CDR3 DNA reads TGTGCCAGCAGCCCCGTATCCGGGTCTAACTATGGCTACACCTTC.

This rearrangement joins TRBV28 to TRBJ1-4; 9 bases are shared with TRBD1. CDR3 size: 15 residues. CDR1 MDHEN and CDR2 SYDVKM come from the germline V gene. V was pared by 6 bases and J by 4 bases, with 6 bases of the junction left unmatched. CDR3 in amino acids: CASRSGQGLNEKLFF. The CDR3 region has the DNA TGTGCCAGCAGGTCGGGACAGGGACTTAATGAAAAACTGTTTTTT.